This T cell receptor (beta chain) appears in the sequencing data of a study of cytomegalovirus exposure and HLA in healthy donors. The ends were cut back, 5 bases at V and 8 bases at J, with 12 bases in the middle. CDR1 MNHEY and CDR2 SVGAGI come from the germline V gene. The length of the CDR3 is 12 residues. Study-wide findings and caveats: Certain indistinguishable V segments, among them TRBV6-2 and TRBV6-3, were excluded.

The PCR was carried out with 60 Vbeta primers and 13 Jbeta primers. TCRdb's copy holds only in-frame clones and misses some; the assay was immunoSEQ multiplex PCR. The sample holds about 110,000 clones, 70% to 80% seen once. Note on this clone: The target antigen is unknown.

The sequence came from a woman aged 40-49 years in good health and CMV-seronegative. The V gene is TRBV6-5, the J gene TRBJ1-2; the D is unclear. The sequencing sample was made of PBMCs. CDR3 sequence reads: CASSEAPGGYTF. CDR3 nucleotides: TGTGCCAGCAGTGAAGCGCCGGGGGGCTACACCTTC.